One sample yielded the 27 T cell receptor beta chains listed below, sequenced in a study of T cells in tuberculosis. Sequenced by immunoSEQ multiplex PCR; TCRdb stores in-frame clones only, minus some. The sample holds 40,000 to 50,000 clones, approximately 95% seen once. The sequenced sample was PBMCs. The receptors were gathered from a donor aged 5 to 30 with latent tuberculosis or without tuberculosis infection.

The V and J genes are TRBV30 and TRBJ1-2; D is undetermined. This CDR3 region has 12 residues. V dropped 3 bases and J dropped 4 bases, with 9 bases sitting between them. Per germline, CDR1 GTSNPN and CDR2 SVGIG (reference sequence). The CDR3 sequence: CAWRAGLYGYTF. DNA of the CDR3: TGTGCCTGGAGGGCAGGCCTCTATGGCTACACCTTC.

The V gene is TRBV6-1, the J gene TRBJ1-2; a weak D match, TRBD1 (6 bases). The CDR3 loop spans 13 amino acids. V dropped 1 base and J dropped 8 bases, with 11 bases sitting between them. Germline lookup yields CDR1 MNHNS and CDR2 SASEGT. DNA of the CDR3: TGTGCCAGCAGTGAAGTTCGACAGGAAGGCTACACCTTC. As protein: CASSEVRQEGYTF.

The V call is TRBV19, the J call TRBJ1-2; TRBD1 matches at 8 bases. CDR3 size: 15 residues. Germline V lookup: CDR1 LNHDA, CDR2 SQIVND (reference sequence). Trimming cost V 4 bases and J 4 bases; bases outside gene matches: 8. In DNA form, the CDR3 reads TGTGCCAGTAGTACCCCAGGGGGCCTTTTCTATGGCTACACCTTC. Translating it yields CASSTPGGLFYGYTF. Complete variable domain (other parts from reference TRBV19 and TRBJ1-2): DGGITQSPKYLFRKEGQNVTLSCEQNLNHDAMYWYRQDPGQGLRLIYYSQIVNDFQKGDIAEGYSVSREKKESFPLTVTSAQKNPTAFYLCASSTPGGLFYGYTFGSGTRLTVV.

The chain employs TRBV5-1 and TRBJ2-1, with 12 bases identical to TRBD2. The CDR3 totals 15 residues. Trimming cost V 0 bases and J 6 bases; bases outside gene matches: 1. Germline lookup yields CDR1 SGHRS and CDR2 YFSETQ. The CDR3 spells CASSLELAGGNEQFF. CDR3 DNA: TGCGCCAGCAGCTTGGAACTAGCGGGGGGCAATGAGCAGTTCTTC.

The chain has TRBV4-1 and TRBJ1-4; D may be TRBD1 (5 bases). Germline V gene data show CDR1 as MGHRA and CDR2 as YSYEKL. The CDR3 spans 16 residues. V was trimmed by 0 bases and J by 8 bases, leaving 16 bases between them. CDR3 DNA: TGCGCCAGCAGCCAAGAAGGGTCCAGGGAACGCGAAAAACTGTTTTTT. Translated, it gives CASSQEGSREREKLFF.

The chain combines TRBV5-8 with TRBJ1-1, with 8 bases fitting TRBD1. Germline CDR1 SGHTS, CDR2 YDEGEE. CDR3 size: 14 residues. The V gene end was trimmed by 3 bases and the J gene end by 1 base; junction bases not matched to a gene: 2. CDR3 sequence (DNA): TGTGCCAGCAGCTACGGGACAGGGAACACTGAAGCTTTCTTT. Translated, it gives CASSYGTGNTEAFF.

The genes are TRBV7-9 and TRBJ1-1, with 11 bases that match TRBD1. Trimming took 6 bases from V and 6 from J; bases not matched to a gene: 6. The CDR3 runs 14 residues. Germline V gene lookup returns CDR1 SEHNR and CDR2 FQNEAQ (reference sequence). The CDR3 region is CASRPPGQGAEAFF. The CDR3 DNA follows: TGTGCCAGCAGGCCTCCGGGACAGGGGGCTGAAGCTTTCTTT. Based on the CDR3 plus reference TRBV7-9 and TRBJ1-1, the full variable domain is DTGVSQNPRHKITKRGQNVTFRCDPISEHNRLYWYRQTLGQGPEFLTYFQNEAQLEKSRLLSDRFSAERPKGSFSTLEIQRTEQGDSAMYLCASRPPGQGAEAFFGQGTRLTVV.

The chain joins TRBV4-3 to TRBJ1-2; 8 bases line up with TRBD1. Germline assignment: CDR1 LGHNA and CDR2 YSLEER. The CDR3 consists of 12 residues. V shed 2 bases, J shed 14 bases, and the junction held 7 bases outside the gene matches. The CDR3 region is CASSQMGQVQTF. The CDR3 DNA sequence: TGCGCCAGCAGCCAAATGGGACAGGTGCAGACCTTC.

The chain joins TRBV11-3 to TRBJ2-1; the match to TRBD1 covers 8 bases. Losses at the gene ends were 4 bases for V and 7 bases for J; bases not matched to a gene: 3. Germline CDR1 is SGHNT and CDR2 is YENEEA. This CDR3 contains 13 residues. DNA of the CDR3: TGTGCCAGCAGCTCGGACAGGGTTAATGAGCAGTTCTTC. Its translation is CASSSDRVNEQFF.

The rearrangement links TRBV7-9 to TRBJ1-1; 9 bases are a match to TRBD1. CDR3 length equals 15 residues. The germline CDR1 and CDR2 sequences are SEHNR and FQNEAQ (reference sequence). Trimming cost V 4 bases and J 3 bases; bases outside gene matches: 6. The CDR3 sequence: CASSSDRGQDTEAFF. The CDR3 DNA reads as TGTGCCAGCAGCTCGGACAGGGGTCAGGACACTGAAGCTTTCTTT.

The chain combines TRBV5-1 with TRBJ1-1; 8 bases align to TRBD1. The CDR3 consists of 15 residues. The germline V gene encodes CDR1 SGHRS and CDR2 YFSETQ. Trimming removed 0 bases from V and 1 base from J; junction bases left unmatched: 2. The CDR3 loop reads CASSLAQGANTEAFF. The CDR3 region has the DNA TGCGCCAGCAGCTTGGCCCAGGGGGCGAACACTGAAGCTTTCTTT.

V gene TRBV5-1 combines with J gene TRBJ1-1; D unclear. Germline assignment: CDR1 SGHRS and CDR2 YFSETQ. The CDR3 has 11 amino acids. Trimming stripped 0 bases from V and 8 bases from J, with 5 bases between. The CDR3 is CASSLGPEAFF. CDR3 nucleotides: TGCGCCAGCAGCTTGGGGCCCGAAGCTTTCTTT. Drawing the rest from reference TRBV5-1 and TRBJ1-1, the complete variable domain is KAGVTQTPRYLIKTRGQQVTLSCSPISGHRSVSWYQQTPGQGLQFLFEYFSETQRNKGNFPGRFSGRQFSNSRSEMNVSTLELGDSALYLCASSLGPEAFFGQGTRLTVV.

This chain uses TRBV6-4 with TRBJ2-3, with 11 bases identical to TRBD2. Germline V lookup: CDR1 MRHNA, CDR2 SNTAGT. This CDR3 is built from 16 residues. V trimming: 3 bases; J trimming: 2 bases; junction bases outside the gene matches: 4. CDR3 sequence: CASSEASGGNTDTQYF. The CDR3 DNA is TGTGCCAGCAGTGAGGCTAGCGGGGGGAACACAGATACGCAGTATTTT.

The chain has TRBV6-1 and TRBJ1-5; 7 nucleotides line up with TRBD1. This CDR3 has 15 residues. The V gene's germline CDR1 is MNHNS and CDR2 SASEGT. The V and J ends lost 1 base and 2 bases, in that order; junction bases with no gene match: 2. CDR3 coding DNA: TGTGCCAGCAGTGAAGGGAGGGGGCGCAATCAGCCCCAGCATTTT. It codes for CASSEGRGRNQPQHF.

The rearrangement joins TRBV9 to TRBJ2-7; D unresolved. CDR3 length: 13 amino acids. Trimming removed 5 bases at V and 2 bases at J, with 11 bases between. Germline V CDR1 and CDR2: SGDLS, YYNGEE. CDR3 in amino acids: CASSPDGPYEQYF. The CDR3 DNA follows: TGTGCCAGCAGTCCAGATGGCCCCTACGAGCAGTACTTC. Full variable domain (remainder filled in from reference TRBV9 and TRBJ2-7): DSGVTQTPKHLITATGQRVTLRCSPRSGDLSVYWYQQSLDQGLQFLIQYYNGEERAKGNILERFSAQQFPDLHSELNLSSLELGDSALYFCASSPDGPYEQYFGPGTRLTVT.

The gene calls are TRBV7-8 and TRBJ1-4; D is perhaps TRBD1 (6 bases). CDR1 SGHVS and CDR2 FQNEAQ come from the germline V gene. The CDR3 is 15 amino acids. Trimming shortened V by 5 bases and J by 3 bases, and 13 bases separated the two germline ends. CDR3 sequence (DNA): TGTGCCAGCAGCGCTTACAGGGTTGCTAATGAAAAACTGTTTTTT. This translates into CASSAYRVANEKLFF.

The chain combines TRBV27 with TRBJ1-2; D ambiguous. Trimming removed 1 base at V and 2 bases at J, with 14 bases between. Germline V gene lookup returns CDR1 MNHEY and CDR2 SMNVEV (reference sequence). CDR3 size: 16 residues. CDR3 sequence reads: CASSLLAGRINYGYTF. CDR3 nucleotide sequence: TGTGCCAGCAGTTTATTGGCGGGCAGAATAAACTATGGCTACACCTTC.

This chain joins TRBV11-2 and TRBJ1-1; 12 nucleotides line up with TRBD1. Germline V gene sequence: CDR1 SGHAT, CDR2 FQNNGV. This CDR3 spans 15 amino acids. The trim removed 5 bases at V and 11 bases at J, leaving 12 bases unmatched. The CDR3: CASSGPGQGAGKAFF. DNA of the CDR3: TGTGCCAGCAGCGGCCCGGGACAGGGGGCGGGAAAGGCTTTCTTT.

The chain combines TRBV5-4 with TRBJ2-5; possibly TRBD1 for D (6 bases). V lost 4 bases to trimming and J lost 4 bases, with 14 bases between them. Germline assignment: CDR1 SGHNT and CDR2 YYREEE (reference sequence). The CDR3 is 14 amino acids. The CDR3 loop reads CASSRGQGLETQYF. The CDR3 bases are TGTGCCAGCAGCCGAGGCCAGGGGCTAGAGACCCAGTACTTC.

This sequence joins TRBV29-1 and TRBJ2-5, with TRBD2 as a possible D gene (11 bases). CDR3 length: 21 residues. Trimming removed 5 bases from V and 4 bases from J, with 38 bases in between. The germline CDR1 and CDR2 sequences are SQVTM and ANQGSEA. The CDR3 nucleotides read TGCAGCGTTTCGGGACAGGGGATAGGGCTAGCGGGGGGCTCCACCCCAGAGACCCAGTACTTC. Encoded protein: CSVSGQGIGLAGGSTPETQYF. Using reference TRBV29-1 and TRBJ2-5 for the parts outside the CDR3, the full variable domain is SAVISQKPSRDICQRGTSLTIQCQVDSQVTMMFWYRQQPGQSLTLIATANQGSEATYESGFVIDKFPISRPNLTFSTLTVSNMSPEDSSIYLCSVSGQGIGLAGGSTPETQYFGPGTRLLVL.

V usage is TRBV4-1 and J usage is TRBJ2-1, with D possibly matching TRBD2 (5 bases). V dropped 8 bases and J dropped 2 bases, with 16 bases sitting between them. In germline, CDR1 is MGHRA, CDR2 YSYEKL. The CDR3 has 15 residues. CDR3 nucleotide sequence: TGCGCCAGCCGAGGGTCGGCGACAACCTACAATGAGCAGTTCTTC. Protein sequence: CASRGSATTYNEQFF.

This clone appeared a single time. This chain connects TRBV30 to TRBJ1-6; tentative D call: TRBD1 (6 bases). Germline V CDR1 and CDR2: GTSNPN, SVGIG (reference sequence). The V gene lost 5 bases and the J gene lost 7 bases, with 9 bases spanning the gap. The CDR3 runs 12 residues. The CDR3 DNA is TGTGCCTGGGACAGGCAGAATTCACCCCTCCACTTT. It yields the protein CAWDRQNSPLHF.

The J gene is TRBJ2-7, the V gene TRBV18; weak D call: TRBD2 (5 bases). Germline V CDR1 and CDR2: KGHSH, LQKENI. The germline V and J ends were trimmed by 3 bases and 2 bases, with 11 bases remaining between them. The CDR3 loop spans 14 amino acids. The CDR3 sequence is CASSPQDGAYEQYF. CDR3 nucleotides: TGTGCCAGCTCACCGCAGGACGGGGCCTACGAGCAGTACTTC. Full variable domain (remainder filled in from reference TRBV18 and TRBJ2-7): NAGVMQNPRHLVRRRGQEARLRCSPMKGHSHVYWYRQLPEEGLKFMVYLQKENIIDESGMPKERFSAEFPKEGPSILRIQQVVRGDSAAYFCASSPQDGAYEQYFGPGTRLTVT.

The chain joins TRBV10-3 to TRBJ1-4; tentative D call: TRBD1 (6 bases). The CDR3 runs 15 residues. Trimming left V 2 bases short and J 8 bases short, with 15 bases between. Looked up from germline, CDR1 is ENHRY and CDR2 is SYGVKD. CDR3: CAISEGGRLHEKLFF. The CDR3 coding sequence is TGTGCCATCAGTGAGGGGGGCAGGCTCCACGAAAAACTGTTTTTT.

The V call is TRBV5-4, the J call TRBJ1-1; TRBD1 agrees at 7 bases. The CDR3 is made up of 16 amino acids. The germline V gene has CDR1 SGHNT and CDR2 YYREEE (reference sequence). J gave up 0 bases and V 0 bases, and 5 bases lay outside the gene matches. As DNA, the CDR3 is TGTGCCAGCAGCTTGGGACAGGGTAGGATGAACACTGAAGCTTTCTTT. This codes for CASSLGQGRMNTEAFF.

V is TRBV9 and J is TRBJ2-7; D might be TRBD2 (5 bases). The ends were cut back, 4 bases at V and 3 bases at J, with 14 bases in the middle. There are 14 residues in the CDR3. Germline V CDR1 and CDR2: SGDLS, YYNGEE. This chain's CDR3 is CASSSGLAGYEQYF. In DNA form, the CDR3 reads TGTGCCAGCAGCTCCGGACTCGCCGGCTACGAGCAGTACTTC.

V and J are TRBV11-2 and TRBJ1-1, with TRBD1 identical over 7 bases. V lost 8 bases, J lost 5 bases, and 14 bases stayed unmatched. CDR3 length: 15 amino acids. The V gene's germline CDR1 is SGHAT and CDR2 FQNNGV. In DNA, the CDR3 is TGTGCCAGCGCCATCATCGCGACAGGGTTAACTGAAGCTTTCTTT. Translation: CASAIIATGLTEAFF.